Described below is a single T cell receptor (beta chain) sequence and its context. Antigen: not known. The entry originates in a study of T cell responses to AZD1222 COVID-19 vaccine. Study conclusions and caveats: Seropositive at baseline were only a handful of AZD1222 recipients. There were repertoire samples only from the period after the peak T cell response.

V lost 3 bases, J lost 5 bases, and 8 bases lay in between. Per the germline V gene, CDR1 is LGHDT and CDR2 is YNNKEL (reference sequence). The CDR3 runs 13 residues. Assay used: immunoSEQ multiplex PCR; TCRdb lists only in-frame clones, some missing. The sample lists tens of thousands of clones; over 85% were seen once. This TCR came from an adult in good health. Sequencing used peripheral blood, obtained on day 0 of AZD1222 vaccination. The chain combines TRBV3-1 (or the pseudogene TRBV3-2) with TRBJ2-1, with no clear D. The CDR3 reads CASSQGMDNEQFF. The CDR3, as DNA: TGTGCCAGCAGCCAGGGAATGGACAATGAGCAGTTCTTC.